These T cell receptor beta chains were read from a single sample in a study of human T cells and chemical hapten exposure. TCRdb re-called the RACE reads with MiXCR, one entry per CDR3 protein. This table holds roughly 180,000 distinct CDR3 sequences, more than 20% found once. Sequencing was performed on whole blood, taken in connection with sensitization to the hapten diphenylcyclopropenone (DPC). These receptors were taken from a woman aged 45-59 years with alopecia areata. Some clones in this sample may be carry-over from other donors' samples. CDR3s include the opening cysteine and the closing phenylalanine or tryptophan. Each record gives: V gene, CDR3 protein.

v_gene: TRBV9; CDR3aa: CASSVDSGKNEQYF
v_gene: TRBV20-1; CDR3aa: CSAARNQETQYF
v_gene: TRBV4-2; CDR3aa: CASSQDGQDGYTF
v_gene: TRBV7-2; CDR3aa: CASSLVGGTVTDTQYF
v_gene: TRBV28; CDR3aa: CASSLAGGPLEQFF
v_gene: TRBV2; CDR3aa: CASRGNTIYF
v_gene: TRBV5-1; CDR3aa: CASSPLGASSADTQYF
v_gene: TRBV5-1; CDR3aa: CASSSLGNEQFF
v_gene: TRBV5-1; CDR3aa: CASSLKGQGEYGYTF
v_gene: TRBV29-1; CDR3aa: CSVGEETQYF
v_gene: TRBV5-1; CDR3aa: CASSQGQGLYNEQFF
v_gene: TRBV7-3; CDR3aa: CASRSGTPGSPLHF
v_gene: TRBV6-2/TRBV6-3; CDR3aa: CASSYDPYTDTQYF
v_gene: TRBV15; CDR3aa: CATSRDFNTEAFF
v_gene: TRBV7-9; CDR3aa: CASSRLSYEQYF
v_gene: TRBV7-9; CDR3aa: CASSRGTGGGTEAFF
v_gene: TRBV7-6; CDR3aa: CASSRPRDEQFF
v_gene: TRBV29-1; CDR3aa: CSVQESGLNTEAFF
v_gene: TRBV10-3; CDR3aa: CAISEYRDRDYEQYF
v_gene: TRBV27; CDR3aa: CASSLQGWETQYF
v_gene: TRBV20-1; CDR3aa: CSARALGGISYNEQFF
v_gene: TRBV11-2; CDR3aa: CASSLIGETEAFF
v_gene: TRBV7-2; CDR3aa: CASSLWDRGADTQYF
v_gene: TRBV29-1; CDR3aa: CSVAGQLSTDTQYF
v_gene: TRBV4-2; CDR3aa: CASSQDRASGRAREQFF
v_gene: TRBV12-3/TRBV12-4; CDR3aa: CASSFGGLGANVLTF
v_gene: TRBV20-1; CDR3aa: CSARGTRGPTDTQYF
v_gene: TRBV28; CDR3aa: CASSSLPLAASTDTQYF
v_gene: TRBV14; CDR3aa: CASSQEQDHGYTF
v_gene: TRBV20-1; CDR3aa: CSARDLVLDTQYF
v_gene: TRBV12-3/TRBV12-4; CDR3aa: CASSLEINSPLHF